A selection of T cell receptor beta chains follows, all from one sample in a study of blood T cell repertoires in COVID-19. Sequencing was performed with immunoSEQ multiplex PCR; in TCRdb, only in-frame clones are kept and a portion is missing. This repertoire shows about 250,000 clones, about 83% found once; its top ten account for less than 6.5%. Sequenced input: peripheral blood. The receptors here all came from a human donor in a cohort sampled during active COVID-19. Each CDR3 is given with its conserved first and last residue. A D gene is named only where the DNA matches it firmly. Some rows have no size entry. The others give once, few or many, or a class for an expanded clone.

TRBD1	16	-	TRBV7-9	TRBJ2-1	CASSRSAGQAYNEQFF
-	15	-	TRBV6-5	TRBJ2-1	CASSYPQDSYNEQFF
TRBD2	15	-	TRBV5-1	TRBJ2-5	CASSLREGPGETQYF
-	13	-	TRBV18	TRBJ2-7	CASSPGANYEQYF
TRBD2	14	once	TRBV19	TRBJ2-7	CASTPSGVSYEQYF
-	14	-	TRBV27	TRBJ2-2	CASRRPLNTGELFF
-	16	-	TRBV20-1	TRBJ2-3	CSASRLEGVGTDTQYF
-	14	-	TRBV19	TRBJ2-7	CASSIDRGFGEQYF
-	15	-	TRBV5-1	TRBJ2-6	CASSSESSGANVLTF
-	16	-	TRBV9	TRBJ1-3	CASSVGTGLSGNTIYF
-	13	-	TRBV19	TRBJ2-1	CASRFEVGNEQFF
TRBD1	15	-	TRBV11-2	TRBJ1-6	CASSSRTGSNSPLHF
-	13	once	TRBV3-1/TRBV3-2	TRBJ1-2	CASSRRRGYGYTF
TRBD2	15	few	TRBV3-1/TRBV3-2	TRBJ2-2	CASRRGGGNTGELFF
-	15	-	TRBV18	TRBJ1-2	CASSPALGPNYGYTF
TRBD2	14	-	TRBV10-3	TRBJ2-5	CAISSSGSKETQYF
TRBD2	12	-	TRBV28	TRBJ2-7	CASSRGGVEQYF
TRBD2	16	-	TRBV5-1	TRBJ2-1	CASSGTSVSSYNEQFF
-	15	-	TRBV10-1	TRBJ2-5	CASSDLDRPKETQYF
-	14	-	TRBV6-5	TRBJ1-4	CASSYYGINEKLFF
-	15	once	TRBV6-1	TRBJ1-2	CASSEAGTETYGYTF
-	14	few	TRBV18	TRBJ2-7	CASSPRGESGEQYF
TRBD1	15	-	TRBV5-1	TRBJ2-3	CASSLGTAYTDTQYF
TRBD1	15	-	TRBV10-2	TRBJ2-7	CANGTDGHISYEQYF
TRBD2	16	-	TRBV5-1	TRBJ2-3	CASSPGTSGGADTQYF
TRBD1	16	-	TRBV19	TRBJ1-2	CASSPSVPGGMDGYTF